This entry describes one T cell receptor beta chain. Its antigen is undetermined. V lost 5 bases to trimming and J lost 3 bases; unmatched junction nucleotides: 3. This CDR3 has 14 amino acids. Per germline, CDR1 SGHVS and CDR2 FNYEAQ. The data stem from a study of cytomegalovirus exposure and HLA in healthy donors. Study background: The roughly 120 million unique TCR beta sequences, from 150 million to 200 million T cells, were found by an earlier analysis.

Primers for the PCR totalled 60 Vbeta and 13 Jbeta. Sequenced by immunoSEQ multiplex PCR; TCRdb stores in-frame clones only, minus some. The sample table includes fewer than 100,000 clones. Overall study findings and caveats: Some highly shared sequence variants likely arose as a pipeline artifact. 150 or so TCR beta chains were listed as cytomegalovirus-associated.

The chain combines TRBV7-6 with TRBJ1-4; 7 bases align to TRBD1. The sequence was collected from a woman aged 55-69 years in good health and CMV-seronegative. Source material: PBMCs. The CDR3 DNA reads as TGTGCCAGCAGCAGGACAGGAGCTAATGAAAAACTGTTTTTT. This translates into CASSRTGANEKLFF.